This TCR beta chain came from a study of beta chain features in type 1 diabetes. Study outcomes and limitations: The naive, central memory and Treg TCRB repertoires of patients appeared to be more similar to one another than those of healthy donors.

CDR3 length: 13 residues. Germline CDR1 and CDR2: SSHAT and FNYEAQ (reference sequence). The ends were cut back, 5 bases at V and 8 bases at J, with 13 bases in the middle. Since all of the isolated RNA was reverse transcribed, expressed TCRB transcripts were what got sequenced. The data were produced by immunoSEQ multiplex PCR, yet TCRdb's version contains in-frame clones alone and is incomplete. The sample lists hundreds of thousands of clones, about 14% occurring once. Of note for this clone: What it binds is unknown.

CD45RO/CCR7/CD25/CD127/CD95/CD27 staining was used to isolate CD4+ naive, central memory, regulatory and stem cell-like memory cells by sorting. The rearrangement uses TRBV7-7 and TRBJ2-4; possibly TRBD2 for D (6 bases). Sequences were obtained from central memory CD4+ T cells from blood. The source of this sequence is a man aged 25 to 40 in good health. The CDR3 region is CASSRGTSHIQYF. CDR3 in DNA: TGTGCCAGCAGCCGCGGGACTTCCCACATTCAGTACTTC.